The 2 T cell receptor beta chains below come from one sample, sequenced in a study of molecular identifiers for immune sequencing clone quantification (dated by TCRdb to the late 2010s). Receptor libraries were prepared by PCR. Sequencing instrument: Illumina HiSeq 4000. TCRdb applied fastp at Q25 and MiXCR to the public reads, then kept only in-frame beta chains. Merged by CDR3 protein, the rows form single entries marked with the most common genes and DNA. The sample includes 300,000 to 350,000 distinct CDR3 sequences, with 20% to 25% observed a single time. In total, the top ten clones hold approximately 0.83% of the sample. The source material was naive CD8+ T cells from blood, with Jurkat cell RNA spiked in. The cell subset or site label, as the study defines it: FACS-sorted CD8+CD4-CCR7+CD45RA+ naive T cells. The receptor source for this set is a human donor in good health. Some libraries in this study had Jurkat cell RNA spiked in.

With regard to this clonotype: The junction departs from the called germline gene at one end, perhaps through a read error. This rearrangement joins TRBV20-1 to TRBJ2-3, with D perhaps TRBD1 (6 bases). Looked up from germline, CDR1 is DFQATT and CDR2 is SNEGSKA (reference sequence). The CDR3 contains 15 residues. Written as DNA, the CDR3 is TGCAGTGCTAGAGCTAAAGACAGTTGGACAGATACGCAGTGTTTT. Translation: CSARAKDSWTDTQCF.

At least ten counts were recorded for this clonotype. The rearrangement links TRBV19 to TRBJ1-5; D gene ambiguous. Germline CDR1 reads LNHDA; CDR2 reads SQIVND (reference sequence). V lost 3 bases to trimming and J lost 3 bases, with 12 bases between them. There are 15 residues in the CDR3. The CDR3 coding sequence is TGTGCCAGTAGTATTTGGTCAGACATCAATCAGCCCCAGCATTTT. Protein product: CASSIWSDINQPQHF.